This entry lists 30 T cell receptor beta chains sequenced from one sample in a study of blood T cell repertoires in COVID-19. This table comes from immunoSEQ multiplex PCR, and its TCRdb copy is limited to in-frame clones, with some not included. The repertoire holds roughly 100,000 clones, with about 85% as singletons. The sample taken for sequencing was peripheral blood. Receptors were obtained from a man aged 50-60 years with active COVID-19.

The CDR3 nucleotides read TGTGCCAGCAGCTTAGCCACAGACAGGGGCTATTACTCCTACAATGAGCAGTTCTTC. Translation gives CASSLATDRGYYSYNEQFF. The rearrangement uses TRBV11-1 and TRBJ2-1; 8 bases match TRBD1. Germline lookup yields CDR1 SGHAT and CDR2 FQDESV (reference sequence). Trimming cost V 0 bases and J 0 bases; bases outside gene matches: 10. CDR3 length: 19 amino acids.

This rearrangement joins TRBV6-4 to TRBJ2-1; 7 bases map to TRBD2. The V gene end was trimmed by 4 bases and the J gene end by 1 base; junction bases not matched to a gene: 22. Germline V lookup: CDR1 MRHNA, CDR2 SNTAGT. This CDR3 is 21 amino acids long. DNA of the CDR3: TGTGCCAGCAGTGCCTCCCGGTGGGGAGGGCCCACCCAGAGTTCCTACAATGAGCAGTTCTTC. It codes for CASSASRWGGPTQSSYNEQFF.

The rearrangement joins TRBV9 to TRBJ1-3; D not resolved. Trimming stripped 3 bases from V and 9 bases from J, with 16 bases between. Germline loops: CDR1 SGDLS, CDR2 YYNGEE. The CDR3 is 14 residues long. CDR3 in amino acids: CASSAAAGGGTIYF. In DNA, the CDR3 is TGTGCCAGCAGCGCGGCCGCGGGTGGAGGCACCATATATTTT.

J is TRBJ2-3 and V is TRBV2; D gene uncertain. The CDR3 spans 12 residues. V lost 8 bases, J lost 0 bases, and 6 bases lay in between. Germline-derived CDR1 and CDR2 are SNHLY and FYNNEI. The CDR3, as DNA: TGTGCCAGCTCGTATAGCACAGATACGCAGTATTTT. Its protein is CASSYSTDTQYF.

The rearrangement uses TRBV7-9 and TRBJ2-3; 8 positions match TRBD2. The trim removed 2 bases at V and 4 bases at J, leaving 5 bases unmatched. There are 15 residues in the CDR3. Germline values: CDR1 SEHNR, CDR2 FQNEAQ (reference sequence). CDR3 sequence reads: CASSLSGGAPDTQYF. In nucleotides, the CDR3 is TGTGCCAGCAGCTTATCCGGGGGGGCCCCAGATACGCAGTATTTT.

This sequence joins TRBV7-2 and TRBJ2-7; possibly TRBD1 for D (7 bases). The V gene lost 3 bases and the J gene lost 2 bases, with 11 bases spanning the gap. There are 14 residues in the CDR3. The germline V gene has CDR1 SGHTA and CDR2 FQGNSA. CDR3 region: CASSFQGGPYEQYF. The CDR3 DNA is TGTGCCAGCAGCTTTCAGGGGGGACCCTACGAGCAGTACTTC.

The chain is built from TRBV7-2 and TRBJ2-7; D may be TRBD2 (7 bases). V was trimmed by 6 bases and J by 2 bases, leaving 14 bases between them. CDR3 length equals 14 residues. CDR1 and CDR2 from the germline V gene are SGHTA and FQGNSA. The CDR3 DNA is TGTGCCAGCAGTAACGCGGGGGCCGCCTACGAGCAGTACTTC. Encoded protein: CASSNAGAAYEQYF.

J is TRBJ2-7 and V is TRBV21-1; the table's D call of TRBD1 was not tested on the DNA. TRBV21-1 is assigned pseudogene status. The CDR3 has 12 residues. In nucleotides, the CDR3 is TGTGCCAGCAGCACGACACACTACGAGCAGTACTTC. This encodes CASSTTHYEQYF.

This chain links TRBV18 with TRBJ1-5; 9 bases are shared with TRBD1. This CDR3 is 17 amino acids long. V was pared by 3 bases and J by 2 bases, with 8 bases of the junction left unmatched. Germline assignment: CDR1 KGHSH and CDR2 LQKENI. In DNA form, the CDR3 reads TGTGCCAGCTCACCTTACGCGACAGGGGGTGGCAATCAGCCCCAGCATTTT. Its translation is CASSPYATGGGNQPQHF.

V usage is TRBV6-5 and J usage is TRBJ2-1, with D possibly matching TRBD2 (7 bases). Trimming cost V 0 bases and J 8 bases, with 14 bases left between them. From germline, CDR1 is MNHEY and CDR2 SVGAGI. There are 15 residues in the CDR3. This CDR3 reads CASSYSWGGRDEQFF. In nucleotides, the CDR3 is TGTGCCAGCAGTTACTCCTGGGGGGGCCGAGATGAGCAGTTCTTC.

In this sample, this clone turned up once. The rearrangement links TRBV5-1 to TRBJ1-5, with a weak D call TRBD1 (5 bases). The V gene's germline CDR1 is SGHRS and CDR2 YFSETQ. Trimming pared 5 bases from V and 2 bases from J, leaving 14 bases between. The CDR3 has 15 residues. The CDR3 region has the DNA TGCGCCAGCAGTCTCGACAGTAGAGGCAATCAGCCCCAGCATTTT. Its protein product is CASSLDSRGNQPQHF. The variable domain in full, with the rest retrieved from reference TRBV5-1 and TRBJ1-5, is KAGVTQTPRYLIKTRGQQVTLSCSPISGHRSVSWYQQTPGQGLQFLFEYFSETQRNKGNFPGRFSGRQFSNSRSEMNVSTLELGDSALYLCASSLDSRGNQPQHFGDGTRLSIL.

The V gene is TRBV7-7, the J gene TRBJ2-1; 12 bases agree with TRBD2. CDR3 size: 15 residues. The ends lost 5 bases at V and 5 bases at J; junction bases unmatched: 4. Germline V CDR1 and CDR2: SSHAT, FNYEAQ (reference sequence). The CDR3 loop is CASSPRLAGDNEQFF. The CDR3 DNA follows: TGTGCCAGCAGCCCTAGACTAGCGGGGGACAATGAGCAGTTCTTC.

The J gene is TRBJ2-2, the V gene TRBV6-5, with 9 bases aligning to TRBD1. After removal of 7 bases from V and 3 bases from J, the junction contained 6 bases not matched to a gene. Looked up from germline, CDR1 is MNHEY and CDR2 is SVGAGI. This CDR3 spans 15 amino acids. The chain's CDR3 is CASKPGQGYTGELFF. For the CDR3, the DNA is TGTGCCAGCAAGCCGGGACAGGGCTACACCGGGGAGCTGTTTTTT.

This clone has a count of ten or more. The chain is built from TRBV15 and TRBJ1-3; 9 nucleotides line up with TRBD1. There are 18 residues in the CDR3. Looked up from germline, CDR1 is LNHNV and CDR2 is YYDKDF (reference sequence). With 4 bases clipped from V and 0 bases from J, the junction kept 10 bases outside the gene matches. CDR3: CATSTGTGIFTSGNTIYF. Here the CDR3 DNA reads TGTGCCACCAGCACCGGGACAGGGATCTTTACCTCTGGAAACACCATATATTTT.

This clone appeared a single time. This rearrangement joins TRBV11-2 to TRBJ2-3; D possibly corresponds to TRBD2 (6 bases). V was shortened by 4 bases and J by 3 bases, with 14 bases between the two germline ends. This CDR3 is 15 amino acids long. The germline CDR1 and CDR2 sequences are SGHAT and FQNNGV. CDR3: CASSSTGVRTDTQYF. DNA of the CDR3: TGTGCCAGCAGCTCTACGGGGGTTAGGACAGATACGCAGTATTTT.

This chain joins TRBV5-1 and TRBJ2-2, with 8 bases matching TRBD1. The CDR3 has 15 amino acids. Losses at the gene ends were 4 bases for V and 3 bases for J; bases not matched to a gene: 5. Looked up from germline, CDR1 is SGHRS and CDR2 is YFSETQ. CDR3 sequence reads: CASSVDRVDTGELFF. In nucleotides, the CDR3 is TGCGCCAGCAGCGTGGACAGGGTCGACACCGGGGAGCTGTTTTTT.

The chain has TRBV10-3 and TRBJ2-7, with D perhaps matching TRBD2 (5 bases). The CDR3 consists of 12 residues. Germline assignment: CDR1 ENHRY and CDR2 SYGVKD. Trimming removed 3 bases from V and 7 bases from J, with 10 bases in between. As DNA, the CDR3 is TGTGCCATCAGTGAAGAGGGTGGGGAGCAGTACTTC. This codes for CAISEEGGEQYF.

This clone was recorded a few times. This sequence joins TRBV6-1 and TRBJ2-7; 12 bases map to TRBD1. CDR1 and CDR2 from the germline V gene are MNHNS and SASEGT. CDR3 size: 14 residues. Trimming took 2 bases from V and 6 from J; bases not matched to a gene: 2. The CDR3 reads CASSERDRGLEQYF. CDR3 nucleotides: TGTGCCAGCAGTGAAAGGGACAGGGGGCTCGAGCAGTACTTC.

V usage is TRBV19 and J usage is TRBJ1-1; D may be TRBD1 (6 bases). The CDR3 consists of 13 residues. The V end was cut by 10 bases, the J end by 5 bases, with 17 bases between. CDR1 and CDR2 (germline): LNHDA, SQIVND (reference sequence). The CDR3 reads CATRYQTGTEAFF. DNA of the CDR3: TGTGCCACCCGATACCAAACAGGGACTGAAGCTTTCTTT.

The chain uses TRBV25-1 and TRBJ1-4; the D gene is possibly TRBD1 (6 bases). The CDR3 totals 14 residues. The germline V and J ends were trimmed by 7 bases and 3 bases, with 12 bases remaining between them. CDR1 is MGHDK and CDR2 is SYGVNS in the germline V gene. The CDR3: CASTRGIANEKLFF. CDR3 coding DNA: TGTGCCAGCACCAGGGGTATAGCTAATGAAAAACTGTTTTTT.

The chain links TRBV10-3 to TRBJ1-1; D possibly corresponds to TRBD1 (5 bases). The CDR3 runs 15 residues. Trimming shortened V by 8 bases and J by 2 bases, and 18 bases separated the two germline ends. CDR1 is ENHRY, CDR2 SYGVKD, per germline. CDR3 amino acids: CAIGTAGGGNTEAFF. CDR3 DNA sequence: TGTGCCATCGGAACTGCCGGGGGAGGAAACACTGAAGCTTTCTTT.

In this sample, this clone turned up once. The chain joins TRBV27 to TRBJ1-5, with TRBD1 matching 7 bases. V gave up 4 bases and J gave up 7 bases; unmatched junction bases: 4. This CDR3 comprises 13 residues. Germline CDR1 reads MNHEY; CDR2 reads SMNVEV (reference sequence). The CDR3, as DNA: TGTGCCAGCAGTTACAGGGGAAACCAGCCCCAGCATTTT. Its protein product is CASSYRGNQPQHF.

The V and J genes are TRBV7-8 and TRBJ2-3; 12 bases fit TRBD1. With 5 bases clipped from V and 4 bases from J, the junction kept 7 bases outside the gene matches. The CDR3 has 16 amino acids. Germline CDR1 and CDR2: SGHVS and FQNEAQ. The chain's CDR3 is CASSLLGTGGPDTQYF. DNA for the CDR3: TGTGCCAGCAGCCTTCTCGGGACAGGGGGCCCAGATACGCAGTATTTT. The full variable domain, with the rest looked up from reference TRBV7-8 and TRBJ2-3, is GAGVSQSPRYKVAKRGQDVALRCDPISGHVSLFWYQQALGQGPEFLTYFQNEAQLDKSGLPSDRFFAERPEGSVSTLKIQRTQQEDSAVYLCASSLLGTGGPDTQYFGPGTRLTVL.

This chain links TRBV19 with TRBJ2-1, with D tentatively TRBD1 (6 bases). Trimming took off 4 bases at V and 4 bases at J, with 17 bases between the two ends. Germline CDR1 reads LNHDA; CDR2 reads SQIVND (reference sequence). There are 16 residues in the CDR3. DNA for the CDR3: TGTGCCAGTAGTACCGACAGGTTCCCGATTTACAATGAGCAGTTCTTC. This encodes CASSTDRFPIYNEQFF.

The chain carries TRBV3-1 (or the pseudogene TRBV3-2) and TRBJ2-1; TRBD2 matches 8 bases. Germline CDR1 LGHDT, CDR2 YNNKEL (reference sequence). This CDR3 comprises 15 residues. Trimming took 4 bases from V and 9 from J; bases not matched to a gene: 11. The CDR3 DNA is TGTGCCAGCAGCCCCCTAGTCGGGGGGGTTGGTGAGCAGTTCTTC. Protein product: CASSPLVGGVGEQFF.

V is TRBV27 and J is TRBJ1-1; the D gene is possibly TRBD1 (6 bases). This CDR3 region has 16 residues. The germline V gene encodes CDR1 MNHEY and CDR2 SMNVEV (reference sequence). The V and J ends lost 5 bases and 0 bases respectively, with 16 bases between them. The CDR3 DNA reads TGTGCCAGCAGTCCGACCCCAGGACAGCTGAACACTGAAGCTTTCTTT. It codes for CASSPTPGQLNTEAFF.

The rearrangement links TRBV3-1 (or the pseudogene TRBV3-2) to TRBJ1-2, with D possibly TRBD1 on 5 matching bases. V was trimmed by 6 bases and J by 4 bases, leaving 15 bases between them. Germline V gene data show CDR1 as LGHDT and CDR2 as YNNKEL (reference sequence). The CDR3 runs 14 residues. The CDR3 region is CASSETREGYGYTF. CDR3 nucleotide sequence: TGTGCCAGCAGTGAGACCAGGGAGGGCTATGGCTACACCTTC.

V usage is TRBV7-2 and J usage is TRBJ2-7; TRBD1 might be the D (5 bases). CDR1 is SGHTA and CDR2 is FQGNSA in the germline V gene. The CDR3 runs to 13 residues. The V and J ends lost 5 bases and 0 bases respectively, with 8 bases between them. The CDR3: CASSRDSSYEQYF. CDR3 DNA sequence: TGTGCCAGCAGCCGTGACAGCTCCTACGAGCAGTACTTC.

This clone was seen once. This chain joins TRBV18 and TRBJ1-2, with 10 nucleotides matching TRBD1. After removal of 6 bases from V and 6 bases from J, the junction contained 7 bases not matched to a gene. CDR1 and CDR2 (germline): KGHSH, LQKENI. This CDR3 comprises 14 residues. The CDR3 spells CASSGGQGKDGYTF. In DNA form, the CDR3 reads TGTGCCAGCTCCGGGGGACAGGGGAAAGATGGCTACACCTTC.

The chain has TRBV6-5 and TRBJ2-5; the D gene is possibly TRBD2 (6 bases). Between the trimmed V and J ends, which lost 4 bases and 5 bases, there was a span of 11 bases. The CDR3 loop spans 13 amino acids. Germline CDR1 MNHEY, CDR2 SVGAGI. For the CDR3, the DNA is TGTGCCAGCAGTTGGGGGAGGCGGGAGACCCAGTACTTC. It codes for CASSWGRRETQYF.